This paragraph reports one TCR beta chain. TCRdb reanalyzed the 5' RACE reads and collapses them to one entry per CDR3 protein, without DNA. The sample shows approximately 160,000 distinct CDR3 sequences, and 2.8% sits with its ten largest clones. CDR1 is MDHEN, CDR2 SYDVKM, per germline. The length of the CDR3 is 16 residues. The sample is drawn from a study of monozygotic twins with inflammatory bowel disease. Sequenced sample: blood. The origin of this receptor is a human donor with ulcerative colitis or Crohn's disease, or a healthy co-twin of an affected twin (not recorded which). The chain joins TRBV28 to TRBJ2-1; TCRdb indicates TRBD1, and absent DNA this call remains unverified. The CDR3 sequence: CASSLLGQGTYNEQFF. The full variable domain, in which reference TRBV28 and TRBJ2-1 provide the parts outside the CDR3, is DVKVTQSSRYLVKRTGEKVFLECVQDMDHENMFWYRQDPGLGLRLIYFSYDVKMKEKGDIPEGYSVSREKKERFSLILESASTNQTSMYLCASSLLGQGTYNEQFFGPGTRLTVL.